The 30 T cell receptor beta chains below were found in one sample sequenced in a study of follicular helper T cells after annual influenza vaccination. The assay was immunoSEQ multiplex PCR, and TCRdb's table has in-frame clones only and misses some. The table has about 2,500 clones, around nine tenths seen once; the top ten hold about 2.5%. Documented time point: 2014-2015 season, pre-vaccination. This specimen consisted of CXCR5+ CD38+ circulating T follicular helper cells from blood, obtained on the day of influenza vaccination. Subset meaning: circulating Tfh, non-naive CD4+CXCR5+PD-1+ (ICOS+CD38+ or ICOS-CD38-). Receptors were obtained from an adult who received the influenza vaccine.

This clone showed up just a few times. The rearrangement joins TRBV11-2 to TRBJ2-1; tentative D call: TRBD1 (6 bases). V was shortened by 1 base and J by 6 bases, with 16 bases between the two germline ends. The CDR3 consists of 16 residues. Germline V gives CDR1 SGHAT, CDR2 FQNNGV. DNA of the CDR3: TGTGCCAGCAGCTTAGTTCGTGGAGGACAGACCAATGAGCAGTTCTTC. Translating it yields CASSLVRGGQTNEQFF.

The V gene is TRBV6-5, the J gene TRBJ2-2, with TRBD2 as a possible D gene (5 bases). The CDR3 runs 14 residues. Germline CDR1 is MNHEY and CDR2 is SVGAGI. The V gene lost 7 bases and the J gene lost 7 bases, with 16 bases spanning the gap. CDR3 DNA: TGTGCCAGCAAAACTAGTGAGGGCCGCGGGGAGCTGTTTTTT. It specifies CASKTSEGRGELFF.

This clone was seen a few times. The rearrangement joins TRBV7-3 to TRBJ2-7; no reliable D call. This CDR3 region has 14 residues. Germline V CDR1 and CDR2: SGHTA, FQGTGA. Trimming removed 2 bases at V and 6 bases at J, with 14 bases between. CDR3 region: CASSLGPGSVEQYF. CDR3 in DNA: TGTGCCAGCAGCTTAGGTCCGGGTTCGGTCGAGCAGTACTTC.

V is TRBV18 and J is TRBJ2-3; no firm D call. The V gene lost 1 base and the J gene lost 5 bases, with 4 bases spanning the gap. The CDR3 has 12 residues. Germline values: CDR1 KGHSH, CDR2 LQKENI. CDR3 sequence reads: CASSPLGDTQYF. CDR3 nucleotide sequence: TGTGCCAGCTCACCACTCGGAGATACGCAGTATTTT.

This CDR3 reads CAWSRQGGYGYTF. The CDR3 DNA reads as TGTGCCTGGAGCAGACAGGGCGGCTATGGCTACACCTTC. The V gene is TRBV30, the J gene TRBJ1-2; 7 nucleotides match TRBD1. The J segment lost 4 bases and the V segment lost 3 bases, leaving 5 bases of the junction unmatched. The CDR3 length is 13 residues. The germline CDR1 and CDR2 sequences are GTSNPN and SVGIG (reference sequence).

This clone has just one count. The genes are TRBV6-1 and TRBJ2-3; TRBD2 agrees at 11 bases. Looked up from germline, CDR1 is MNHNS and CDR2 is SASEGT. The trim removed 10 bases at V and 4 bases at J, leaving 7 bases unmatched. The CDR3 spans 14 residues. The CDR3 reads CATKTSGEADTQYF. The CDR3 nucleotides read TGTGCCACCAAGACTAGCGGGGAGGCAGATACGCAGTATTTT.

This clone appeared a few times. The chain combines TRBV29-1 with TRBJ1-4, with TRBD1 matching over 8 bases. The V and J ends lost 7 bases and 5 bases, in that order; junction bases with no gene match: 6. This CDR3 has 13 amino acids. In germline, CDR1 is SQVTM, CDR2 ANQGSEA. The CDR3, as DNA: TGCAGCGATAGGACAGGGAAAAATGAAAAACTGTTTTTT. This gives the protein CSDRTGKNEKLFF.

The V and J genes are TRBV5-1 and TRBJ2-2; TRBD1 is a possible D gene (5 bases). V was cut by 2 bases and J by 2 bases, with 13 bases left in between. CDR1 is SGHRS and CDR2 is YFSETQ in the germline V gene. This CDR3 spans 16 amino acids. The CDR3, as DNA: TGCGCCAGCAGCTTACAACAGGTAGCAAACACCGGGGAGCTGTTTTTT. This gives the protein CASSLQQVANTGELFF.

This chain links TRBV30 with TRBJ2-7; possibly TRBD1 for D (7 bases). Germline V gene data show CDR1 as GTSNPN and CDR2 as SVGIG (reference sequence). The CDR3 loop spans 14 amino acids. Trimming took 0 bases from V and 3 from J, leaving 12 bases between them. For the CDR3, the DNA is TGTGCCTGGAGTGTAGGAGGGACAGTCTACGAGCAGTACTTC. This encodes CAWSVGGTVYEQYF.

The table lists this clone with a few counts. This chain links TRBV4-1 with TRBJ1-5; D is unclear. This CDR3 contains 15 residues. Germline CDR1 reads MGHRA; CDR2 reads YSYEKL. Trimming cost V 0 bases and J 6 bases, with 12 bases left between them. The CDR3 here is CASSQDEVGTQPQHF. DNA for the CDR3: TGCGCCAGCAGCCAAGATGAGGTGGGTACTCAGCCCCAGCATTTT.

The chain has TRBV7-6 and TRBJ1-2; D possibly corresponds to TRBD1 (5 bases). This CDR3 has 12 amino acids. The ends were cut back, 5 bases at V and 8 bases at J, with 12 bases in the middle. Germline V gives CDR1 SGHVS, CDR2 FNYEAQ. The DNA of the CDR3 is TGTGCCAGCAGCCCGGGGACTGCCGGCTACACCTTC. This gives the protein CASSPGTAGYTF.

V gene TRBV28 combines with J gene TRBJ2-2, with 13 bases identical to TRBD2. The length of the CDR3 is 19 residues. CDR1 is MDHEN and CDR2 is SYDVKM in the germline V gene. V dropped 4 bases and J dropped 1; count of bases not matched to a gene: 9. CDR3 sequence reads: CASSYIGLAGVQNTGELFF. DNA of the CDR3: TGTGCCAGCAGTTACATCGGACTAGCGGGAGTCCAGAACACCGGGGAGCTGTTTTTT.

This chain connects TRBV7-9 to TRBJ2-3; 15 nucleotides align to TRBD2. J gave up 5 bases and V 5 bases, and 5 bases lay outside the gene matches. The CDR3 is 16 residues long. The germline CDR1 and CDR2 sequences are SEHNR and FQNEAQ (reference sequence). The CDR3 DNA reads as TGTGCCAGCAGCACCGGACTAGCGGGGGGGGGAGATACGCAGTATTTT. It is translated as CASSTGLAGGGDTQYF.

This chain joins TRBV18 and TRBJ1-4; D not resolved. V was shortened by 6 bases and J by 4 bases, with 12 bases between the two germline ends. The CDR3 sequence is 14 residues long. The germline V gene has CDR1 KGHSH and CDR2 LQKENI. In DNA, the CDR3 is TGTGCCAGCTCCCTCCGACTAAATAATGAAAAACTGTTTTTT. Translating gives CASSLRLNNEKLFF.

The rearrangement links TRBV5-1 to TRBJ1-2; perhaps TRBD1 as D (5 bases). This CDR3 spans 15 amino acids. Germline-derived CDR1 and CDR2 are SGHRS and YFSETQ. Trimming shortened V by 0 bases and J by 6 bases, and 15 bases separated the two germline ends. Written as DNA, the CDR3 is TGCGCCAGCAGCTTGGCCGGCAGGGTGCTGGATGGCTACACCTTC. This codes for CASSLAGRVLDGYTF.

The V call is TRBV7-2, the J call TRBJ2-7; TRBD1 might be the D (6 bases). Per the germline V gene, CDR1 is SGHTA and CDR2 is FQGNSA. The CDR3 length is 13 residues. V lost 6 bases to trimming and J lost 0 bases, with 9 bases between them. Here the CDR3 reads CASRLGASYEQYF. The CDR3 DNA is TGTGCCAGCAGACTGGGGGCCTCCTACGAGCAGTACTTC.

This chain uses TRBV5-1 with TRBJ2-5, with D hard to call. The CDR3 totals 13 residues. The germline V gene has CDR1 SGHRS and CDR2 YFSETQ. V dropped 1 base and J dropped 4 bases, with 8 bases sitting between them. This chain's CDR3 is CASSLLQRETQYF. Here the CDR3 DNA reads TGCGCCAGCAGCTTGTTGCAGCGAGAGACCCAGTACTTC.

This clone was detected once. The gene calls are TRBV5-1 and TRBJ1-5; 7 positions match TRBD1. Germline V gene data show CDR1 as SGHRS and CDR2 as YFSETQ. V lost 2 bases, J lost 4 bases, and 3 bases stayed unmatched. CDR3 length: 14 residues. CDR3 region: CASSFGTENQPQHF. In DNA, the CDR3 is TGCGCCAGCAGCTTCGGGACAGAGAATCAGCCCCAGCATTTT.

The chain uses TRBV11-3 and TRBJ2-2, with TRBD1 as a possible D gene (5 bases). The CDR3 has 14 residues. Germline V gene sequence: CDR1 SGHNT, CDR2 YENEEA. V lost 6 bases and J lost 6, with 14 bases in between. In DNA, the CDR3 is TGTGCCAGCAGGCAGGCTCAGGGCGCCGGGGAGCTGTTTTTT. Residues: CASRQAQGAGELFF. Complete variable domain (other parts from reference TRBV11-3 and TRBJ2-2): EAGVVQSPRYKIIEKKQPVAFWCNPISGHNTLYWYLQNLGQGPELLIRYENEEAVDDSQLPKDRFSAERLKGVDSTLKIQPAELGDSAVYLCASRQAQGAGELFFGEGSRLTVL.

For the CDR3, the DNA is TGTGCCAGCAGTACTAGTCCATATGGCTACACCTTC. This encodes CASSTSPYGYTF. The rearrangement links TRBV28 to TRBJ1-2; D not certain. The CDR3 is made up of 12 amino acids. The V and J ends lost 5 bases and 5 bases respectively, with 9 bases between them. From germline, CDR1 is MDHEN and CDR2 SYDVKM.

This chain's CDR3 is CASSFTRSMEQYF. The CDR3 bases are TGTGCCAGCAGCTTTACGCGATCGATGGAGCAGTACTTC. The rearrangement links TRBV7-2 to TRBJ2-7; D is unresolved. Between the trimmed V and J ends, which lost 3 bases and 7 bases, there was a span of 13 bases. This CDR3 contains 13 residues. The V gene's germline CDR1 is SGHTA and CDR2 FQGNSA.

The chain recombines TRBV9 with TRBJ2-6; a weak D match, TRBD2 (7 bases). The germline V and J ends were trimmed by 0 bases and 4 bases, with 11 bases remaining between them. The CDR3 runs 16 residues. Germline loops: CDR1 SGDLS, CDR2 YYNGEE. Written as DNA, the CDR3 is TGTGCCAGCAGCGTAGGGCGGGGGCTGGGGGCCAACGTCCTGACTTTC. Its translation: CASSVGRGLGANVLTF. Variable domain in full (rest from reference TRBV9 and TRBJ2-6): DSGVTQTPKHLITATGQRVTLRCSPRSGDLSVYWYQQSLDQGLQFLIQYYNGEERAKGNILERFSAQQFPDLHSELNLSSLELGDSALYFCASSVGRGLGANVLTFGAGSRLTVL.

This sequence joins TRBV27 and TRBJ2-1, with 12 bases aligning to TRBD2. J gave up 0 bases and V 4 bases, and 10 bases lay outside the gene matches. Germline V gene sequence: CDR1 MNHEY, CDR2 SMNVEV (reference sequence). The CDR3 is 19 amino acids. This CDR3 is CASSSRTSGVGSSYNEQFF. In DNA, the CDR3 is TGTGCCAGCAGTTCACGGACTAGCGGGGTGGGAAGCTCCTACAATGAGCAGTTCTTC.

The V call is TRBV5-1, the J call TRBJ1-4; a possible D gene is TRBD1 (5 bases). Trimming took 5 bases from V and 6 from J, leaving 11 bases between them. In germline, CDR1 is SGHRS, CDR2 YFSETQ. The CDR3 runs 13 residues. The CDR3 region is CASSQGGDEKLFF. CDR3 nucleotide sequence: TGCGCCAGCAGTCAGGGAGGGGATGAAAAACTGTTTTTT.

This chain uses TRBV11-2 with TRBJ2-3; 7 bases are shared with TRBD1. The trim removed 1 base at V and 10 bases at J, leaving 5 bases unmatched. The germline V gene has CDR1 SGHAT and CDR2 FQNNGV. This CDR3 has 13 residues. DNA for the CDR3: TGTGCCAGCAGCTTAGGACAGGGCAGTCCGCAGTATTTT. Translating it yields CASSLGQGSPQYF.

This clone has just a few counts. The chain combines TRBV29-1 with TRBJ2-1; 10 nucleotides match TRBD2. This CDR3 contains 14 residues. J lost 9 bases, V lost 7 bases, and 12 bases had no gene match. The germline CDR1 and CDR2 sequences are SQVTM and ANQGSEA. CDR3 sequence: CSASSGRLGGEQFF. Written as DNA, the CDR3 is TGCAGCGCCTCTAGCGGGAGATTAGGAGGTGAGCAGTTCTTC.

This chain links TRBV9 with TRBJ2-1; possible D gene TRBD1, 5 bases. The V and J ends lost 0 bases and 0 bases respectively, with 10 bases between them. Germline V CDR1 and CDR2: SGDLS, YYNGEE. The CDR3 runs 16 residues. CDR3 residues: CASSVDGASSYNEQFF. CDR3 DNA: TGTGCCAGCAGCGTAGATGGGGCAAGCTCCTACAATGAGCAGTTCTTC. Drawing the rest from reference TRBV9 and TRBJ2-1, the complete variable domain is DSGVTQTPKHLITATGQRVTLRCSPRSGDLSVYWYQQSLDQGLQFLIQYYNGEERAKGNILERFSAQQFPDLHSELNLSSLELGDSALYFCASSVDGASSYNEQFFGPGTRLTVL.

The chain joins TRBV10-3 to TRBJ2-1; TRBD2 is a possible D gene (6 bases). V was clipped by 7 bases and J by 6 bases, with 13 bases between them. Germline V lookup: CDR1 ENHRY, CDR2 SYGVKD. The CDR3 length is 13 residues. This CDR3 is CAIKGTDSNEQFF. CDR3 DNA sequence: TGTGCCATCAAGGGGACTGACAGCAATGAGCAGTTCTTC.

This clone has just a few counts. This CDR3 fails to terminate in the conserved phenylalanine or tryptophan, so it likely reflects a read error. Because the CDR3's place on the DNA is in doubt, the DNA is left out and the CDR3 is given as listed by TCRdb. V and J are TRBV6-1 and TRBJ1-1. CDR1 and CDR2 from the germline V gene are MNHNS and SASEGT. Both ends counted, the CDR3 spans 8 residues. CDR3 in amino acids: CASSDLSL.

The chain recombines TRBV28 with TRBJ1-2; D might be TRBD1 (6 bases). The CDR3 extends over 13 amino acids. Germline V gene lookup returns CDR1 MDHEN and CDR2 SYDVKM. V lost 7 bases and J 4 bases, leaving 13 bases between the germline ends. This CDR3 reads CASTTRTVYGYTF. The CDR3 DNA reads as TGTGCCAGCACGACGAGGACAGTCTATGGCTACACCTTC.